This TCR beta chain emerged from a study of PD-1 blockade in classical Hodgkin lymphoma. Study-level points and caveats: Nivolumab initiated under 1 year post-ASCT led to patient exclusion. Complete responders showed a baseline diversity that resembled the diversity of newly diagnosed patients. CD4+ TCR diversity rose significantly by C4D1, and CD8+ TCR diversity did not.

TCRdb's copy holds only in-frame clones and misses some; the assay was immunoSEQ multiplex PCR. The table lists nearly 50,000 clones, around four fifths of them singletons. The CDR3 consists of 13 residues. The junction had 3 bases not matched to a gene; V was cut back by 3 bases and J by 8 bases. Per germline, CDR1 SGHVS and CDR2 FNYEAQ. Time point defined: cycle 4 day 1 (C4D1), after 6 weeks of nivolumab. Patients all relapsed after autologous stem cell transplantation, and there was variation in brentuximab vedotin exposure. Concerning this clone: Antigen: not known.

The material sequenced was peripheral blood mononuclear cells (PBMCs), taken before the fourth cycle of nivolumab. This chain connects TRBV7-6 to TRBJ2-1; TRBD2 matches at 8 bases. The sequence came from a human donor with classical Hodgkin lymphoma. The CDR3 DNA is TGTGCCAGCAGCTTCTCCGGGAGGGATGAGCAGTTCTTC. This codes for CASSFSGRDEQFF. Complete variable domain (other parts from reference TRBV7-6 and TRBJ2-1): GAGVSQSPRYKVTKRGQDVALRCDPISGHVSLYWYRQALGQGPEFLTYFNYEAQQDKSGLPNDRFSAERPEGSISTLTIQRTEQRDSAMYRCASSFSGRDEQFFGPGTRLTVL.